Listed below are T cell receptor beta chains from one sample, sequenced in a study of blood T cells in healthy people across ages. TCRdb used MiXCR to reprocess the 5' RACE reads, holding one entry per CDR3 protein. The data contain around 1,800,000 distinct CDR3 sequences, 35% to 50% of them singletons. Sequencing was performed on blood. These receptors all stem from a human donor in good health. Each CDR3 is given with its conserved first and last residue. A D gene is named only where the DNA matches it firmly. Only some rows state a clone size, as once, few, many or a class for expanded clones.

size: -; V: TRBV24-1; D: -; length: 15; J: TRBJ1-2; CDR3: CATSDEISGLDGYTF; DNA: TGTGCCACCAGTGACGAAATCAGCGGTCTAGATGGCTACACCTTC
size: -; V: TRBV5-1; D: -; length: 16; J: TRBJ2-3; CDR3: CASSLANQRLTDTQYF; DNA: TGCGCCAGCAGCTTGGCCAACCAGCGGCTCACAGATACGCAGTATTTT
size: -; V: TRBV29-1; D: TRBD1; length: 15; J: TRBJ1-1; CDR3: CSAKGQGARDTEAFF; DNA: TGCAGCGCTAAAGGACAGGGGGCGCGGGACACTGAAGCTTTCTTT
size: few; V: TRBV2; D: -; length: 13; J: TRBJ1-2; CDR3: CASSTGDFYGYTF; DNA: TGTGCCAGCAGTACGGGGGATTTTTATGGCTACACCTTC
size: few; V: TRBV7-9; D: -; length: 15; J: TRBJ2-7; CDR3: CASSLGGLNTYEQYF; DNA: TGTGCCAGCAGCTTGGGGGGGCTAAATACCTACGAGCAGTACTTC
size: few; V: TRBV28; D: -; length: 18; J: TRBJ2-3; CDR3: CASKGLWTVSPYTDTQYF; DNA: TGTGCCAGCAAAGGCCTCTGGACTGTCTCGCCCTACACAGATACGCAGTATTTT
size: few; V: TRBV28; D: -; length: 14; J: TRBJ2-1; CDR3: CASIGQGLGNEQFF; DNA: TGTGCCAGCATAGGGCAGGGGCTTGGCAATGAGCAGTTCTTC
size: -; V: TRBV15; D: -; length: 15; J: TRBJ1-5; CDR3: CATSRDDEFKRVQHF; DNA: TGTGCCACCAGCAGAGATGATGAGTTCAAGCGAGTCCAGCATTTT
size: -; V: TRBV20-1; D: -; length: 13; J: TRBJ1-4; CDR3: CSARVTGDEKLFF; DNA: TGCAGTGCTAGAGTAACTGGGGATGAAAAACTGTTTTTT
size: -; V: TRBV5-1; D: TRBD1; length: 15; J: TRBJ2-3; CDR3: CASSYGTVKPDTQYF; DNA: TGCGCCAGCAGCTACGGGACAGTAAAGCCAGATACGCAGTATTTT
size: -; V: TRBV13; D: -; length: 15; J: TRBJ2-7; CDR3: CASSDRGRASYEQYF; DNA: TGTGCCAGCAGCGATAGGGGCAGGGCCTCCTACGAGCAGTACTTC
size: -; V: TRBV29-1; D: TRBD1; length: 11; J: TRBJ1-2; CDR3: CSVVMGQLYTF; DNA: TGCAGCGTCGTAATGGGACAGCTCTACACCTTC
size: once; V: TRBV20-1; D: -; length: 13; J: TRBJ2-5; CDR3: CSAPQDFQETQYF; DNA: TGCAGTGCTCCCCAGGATTTCCAAGAGACCCAGTACTTC
size: few; V: TRBV6-5; D: TRBD1; length: 14; J: TRBJ1-2; CDR3: CASRNFGQGYGYTF; DNA: TGTGCCAGCAGAAATTTCGGACAGGGCTATGGCTACACCTTC
size: many; V: TRBV4-3; D: -; length: 18; J: TRBJ1-4; CDR3: CASSQVGPLVATNEKLFF; DNA: TGCGCCAGCAGCCAAGTAGGCCCTCTCGTTGCAACTAATGAAAAACTGTTTTTT
size: -; V: TRBV7-3; D: -; length: 15; J: TRBJ2-1; CDR3: CASSLMQASYNEQFF; DNA: TGTGCCAGCAGCTTAATGCAGGCGTCCTACAATGAGCAGTTCTTC
size: few; V: TRBV28; D: -; length: 13; J: TRBJ2-4; CDR3: CASSLPNSREQYF; DNA: TGTGCCAGCAGTCTGCCCAACAGCCGGGAGCAGTACTTC
size: -; V: TRBV7-2; D: -; length: 16; J: TRBJ2-5; CDR3: CASSLSLGAIQETQYF; DNA: TGTGCCAGCAGCTTAAGTTTGGGGGCGATCCAGGAGACCCAGTACTTC
size: -; V: TRBV3-1; D: -; length: 15; J: TRBJ2-5; CDR3: CASSRTPGAQETQYF; DNA: TGTGCCAGCAGCCGAACCCCGGGAGCACAAGAGACCCAGTACTTC
size: -; V: TRBV30; D: TRBD1; length: 13; J: TRBJ2-2; CDR3: CAWNRQGIGELFF; DNA: TGTGCCTGGAACCGACAGGGTATCGGGGAGCTGTTTTTT
size: few; V: TRBV7-2; D: TRBD2; length: 18; J: TRBJ2-5; CDR3: CASSLDPNQRGDQETQYF; DNA: TGTGCCAGCAGCTTAGACCCAAATCAACGGGGGGATCAAGAGACCCAGTACTTC
size: -; V: TRBV24-1; D: TRBD2; length: 15; J: TRBJ2-1; CDR3: CATSDFLRGTNEQFF; DNA: TGTGCCACCAGTGATTTCCTGCGGGGGACCAATGAGCAGTTCTTC
size: few; V: TRBV7-6; D: -; length: 15; J: TRBJ1-2; CDR3: CAGSLDISGLDGYTF; DNA: TGTGCCGGCAGCTTAGATATTTCAGGGTTAGATGGCTACACCTTC
size: -; V: TRBV9; D: TRBD1; length: 16; J: TRBJ1-2; CDR3: CASSVAVDGTDYGYTF; DNA: TGTGCCAGCAGCGTAGCGGTTGATGGGACAGACTATGGCTACACCTTC
size: -; V: TRBV29-1; D: TRBD1; length: 12; J: TRBJ2-7; CDR3: CSVNPTGNEQYF; DNA: TGCAGCGTCAACCCGACAGGGAACGAGCAGTACTTC
size: -; V: TRBV7-2; D: TRBD2; length: 15; J: TRBJ2-3; CDR3: CASSSQSGGPDTQYF; DNA: TGTGCCAGCAGCTCCCAGAGCGGGGGACCGGATACGCAGTATTTT
size: -; V: TRBV19; D: -; length: 13; J: TRBJ2-7; CDR3: CATGAGLSYEQYF; DNA: TGTGCCACCGGGGCAGGACTCTCCTACGAGCAGTACTTC
size: -; V: TRBV20-1; D: TRBD2; length: 14; J: TRBJ2-1; CDR3: CSALTSGRYNEQFF; DNA: TGCAGTGCCCTGACTAGCGGGCGTTACAATGAGCAGTTCTTC
size: few; V: TRBV28; D: -; length: 12; J: TRBJ2-7; CDR3: CASSFSGAEQYF; DNA: TGTGCCAGCAGTTTTTCAGGGGCCGAGCAGTACTTC
size: once; V: TRBV28; D: TRBD1; length: 16; J: TRBJ1-2; CDR3: CASSSIGQGVNYGYTF; DNA: TGTGCCAGCAGTTCGATCGGACAGGGGGTTAACTATGGCTACACCTTC
size: many; V: TRBV7-2; D: TRBD2; length: 15; J: TRBJ2-1; CDR3: CASSLGGGAYNEQFF; DNA: TGTGCCAGCAGCTTAGGCGGGGGGGCCTACAATGAGCAGTTCTTC
size: few; V: TRBV20-1; D: TRBD2; length: 17; J: TRBJ2-3; CDR3: CSARDVAGGPYTDTQYF; DNA: TGCAGTGCTAGAGATGTTGCGGGGGGACCATACACAGATACGCAGTATTTT
size: -; V: TRBV24-1; D: TRBD2; length: 17; J: TRBJ2-1; CDR3: CATSDPGLAGDYNEQFF; DNA: TGTGCCACCAGTGACCCCGGACTAGCGGGGGACTACAATGAGCAGTTCTTC
size: few; V: TRBV20-1; D: -; length: 14; J: TRBJ2-7; CDR3: CSLTGPADLGEQYF; DNA: TGCAGTCTTACAGGGCCAGCGGACTTGGGCGAGCAGTACTTC
size: once; V: TRBV2; D: -; length: 14; J: TRBJ2-7; CDR3: CASIHRGPAYEQYF; DNA: TGTGCCAGCATTCACCGGGGGCCAGCCTACGAGCAGTACTTC
size: -; V: TRBV5-4; D: -; length: 14; J: TRBJ2-2; CDR3: CASVKGMGTGELFF; DNA: TGTGCCAGTGTAAAGGGAATGGGCACCGGGGAGCTGTTTTTT
size: few; V: TRBV12-3/TRBV12-4; D: -; length: 15; J: TRBJ2-5; CDR3: CASSPDGGIQETQYF; DNA: TGTGCCAGCAGCCCGGACGGGGGCATCCAAGAGACCCAGTACTTC
size: -; V: TRBV5-6; D: TRBD2; length: 16; J: TRBJ2-7; CDR3: CASRPYPAGGLYEQYF; DNA: TGTGCCAGCAGACCTTATCCAGCGGGGGGCCTCTACGAGCAGTACTTC
size: -; V: TRBV11-2; D: TRBD2; length: 16; J: TRBJ2-1; CDR3: CASTWGGPPLVPEQFF; DNA: TGTGCCAGCACCTGGGGAGGGCCGCCCCTCGTTCCTGAGCAGTTCTTC
size: once; V: TRBV11-2; D: -; length: 15; J: TRBJ1-6; CDR3: CASSLGLEMGSPRHF; DNA: TGTGCCAGCAGCTTGGGGCTAGAGATGGGTTCACCCCGCCACTTT
size: few; V: TRBV7-2; D: -; length: 12; J: TRBJ2-7; CDR3: CASSFTLGEQYF; DNA: TGTGCCAGCAGCTTTACCCTCGGCGAGCAGTACTTC
size: -; V: TRBV4-3; D: -; length: 15; J: TRBJ1-2; CDR3: CASSQDEFVAGGYTF; DNA: TGCGCCAGCAGCCAAGATGAGTTTGTGGCCGGAGGCTACACCTTC
size: -; V: TRBV7-9; D: -; length: 10; J: TRBJ2-3; CDR3: CASTSDTQYF; DNA: TGTGCCAGCACCTCGGATACGCAGTATTTT
size: -; V: TRBV20-1; D: -; length: 16; J: TRBJ2-6; CDR3: CSAPLDGGTGANVLTF; DNA: TGCAGTGCTCCTTTAGATGGGGGGACAGGGGCCAACGTCCTGACTTTC
size: -; V: TRBV7-9; D: -; length: 17; J: TRBJ2-2; CDR3: CASSLVGAPLNTGELFF; DNA: TGTGCCAGCAGCTTAGTGGGGGCTCCCCTGAACACCGGGGAGCTGTTTTTT
size: -; V: TRBV20-1; D: -; length: 15; J: TRBJ1-1; CDR3: CSASLRGAPNTEAFF; DNA: TGCAGCGCTAGTTTGAGGGGGGCGCCGAACACTGAAGCTTTCTTT
size: few; V: TRBV4-2; D: -; length: 18; J: TRBJ1-2; CDR3: CASSQDRSPGINVDGYTF; DNA: TGTGCCAGCAGCCAAGATAGGAGTCCGGGGATAAACGTCGATGGCTACACCTTC
size: many; V: TRBV25-1; D: TRBD2; length: 15; J: TRBJ2-5; CDR3: CASSDSGRAVEAQYF; DNA: TGTGCCAGCAGTGATTCAGGGAGGGCCGTGGAGGCCCAGTACTTC
size: few; V: TRBV6-5; D: -; length: 11; J: TRBJ1-2; CDR3: CASSYGNGYTF; DNA: TGTGCCAGCAGTTACGGGAATGGCTACACCTTC
size: -; V: TRBV4-1; D: -; length: 12; J: TRBJ1-1; CDR3: CASSQGHQEAFF; DNA: TGCGCCAGCAGCCAAGGCCATCAGGAAGCTTTCTTT
size: once; V: TRBV14; D: -; length: 14; J: TRBJ2-5; CDR3: CASSQETGQETQYF; DNA: TGTGCCAGCAGCCAAGAAACAGGGCAAGAGACCCAGTACTTC
size: few; V: TRBV4-3; D: -; length: 14; J: TRBJ2-1; CDR3: CASSQDGPTNEQFF; DNA: TGCGCCAGCAGCCAAGATGGACCCACAAATGAGCAGTTCTTC
size: -; V: TRBV4-1; D: -; length: 16; J: TRBJ2-1; CDR3: CASSPLPLATQNEQFF; DNA: TGCGCCAGCAGCCCCCTCCCCCTCGCGACCCAGAATGAGCAGTTCTTC
size: -; V: TRBV7-9; D: TRBD2; length: 12; J: TRBJ2-7; CDR3: CASRLAGNGQYF; DNA: TGTGCCAGCAGACTAGCGGGGAACGGGCAGTACTTC
size: -; V: TRBV6-5; D: -; length: 14; J: TRBJ1-1; CDR3: CAIGGVGPNTEAFF; DNA: TGTGCCATCGGAGGGGTCGGGCCGAACACTGAAGCTTTCTTT